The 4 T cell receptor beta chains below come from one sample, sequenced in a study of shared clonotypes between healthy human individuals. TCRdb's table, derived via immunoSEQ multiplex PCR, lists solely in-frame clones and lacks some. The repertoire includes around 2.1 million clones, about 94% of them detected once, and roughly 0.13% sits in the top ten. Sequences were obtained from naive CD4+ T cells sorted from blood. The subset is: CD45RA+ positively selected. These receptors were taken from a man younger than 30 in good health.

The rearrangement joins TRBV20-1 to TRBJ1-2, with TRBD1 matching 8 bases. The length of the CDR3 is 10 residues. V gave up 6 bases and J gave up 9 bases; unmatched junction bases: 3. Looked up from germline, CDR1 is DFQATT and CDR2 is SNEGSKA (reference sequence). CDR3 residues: CSAYRGSYTF. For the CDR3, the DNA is TGCAGTGCGTACAGGGGGAGCTACACCTTC.

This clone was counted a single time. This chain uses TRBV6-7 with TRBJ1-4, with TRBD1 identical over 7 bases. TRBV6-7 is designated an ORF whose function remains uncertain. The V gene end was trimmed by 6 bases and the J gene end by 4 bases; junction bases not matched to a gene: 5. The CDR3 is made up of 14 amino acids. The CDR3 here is CASRNRGVNEKLFF. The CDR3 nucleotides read TGTGCCAGCAGGAACAGGGGTGTTAATGAAAAACTGTTTTTT.

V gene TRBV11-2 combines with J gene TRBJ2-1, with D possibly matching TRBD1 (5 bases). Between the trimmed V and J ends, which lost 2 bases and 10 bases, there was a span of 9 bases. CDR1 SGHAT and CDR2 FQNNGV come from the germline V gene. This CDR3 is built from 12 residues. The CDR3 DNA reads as TGTGCCAGCAGCTTAAATTACAGGGAGCAGTTCTTC. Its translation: CASSLNYREQFF.

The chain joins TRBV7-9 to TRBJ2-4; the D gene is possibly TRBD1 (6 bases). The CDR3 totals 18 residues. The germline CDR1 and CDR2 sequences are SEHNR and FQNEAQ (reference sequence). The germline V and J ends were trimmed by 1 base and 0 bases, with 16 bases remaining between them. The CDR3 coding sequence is TGTGCCAGCAGCTTAGATATCGGGACACGTCTAGCCAAAAACATTCAGTACTTC. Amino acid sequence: CASSLDIGTRLAKNIQYF.